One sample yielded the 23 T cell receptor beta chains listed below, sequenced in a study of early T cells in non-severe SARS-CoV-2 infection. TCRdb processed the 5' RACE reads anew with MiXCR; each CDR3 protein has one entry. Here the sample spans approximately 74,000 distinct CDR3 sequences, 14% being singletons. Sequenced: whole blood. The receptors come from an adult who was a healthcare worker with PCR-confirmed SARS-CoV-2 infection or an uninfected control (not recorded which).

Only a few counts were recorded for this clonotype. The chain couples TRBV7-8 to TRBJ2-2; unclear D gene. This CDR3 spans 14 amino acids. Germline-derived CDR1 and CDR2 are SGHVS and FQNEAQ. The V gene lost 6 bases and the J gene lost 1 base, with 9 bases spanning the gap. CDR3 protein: CASRGHGNTGELFF. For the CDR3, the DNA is TGTGCCAGCAGAGGGCATGGGAACACCGGGGAGCTGTTTTTT.

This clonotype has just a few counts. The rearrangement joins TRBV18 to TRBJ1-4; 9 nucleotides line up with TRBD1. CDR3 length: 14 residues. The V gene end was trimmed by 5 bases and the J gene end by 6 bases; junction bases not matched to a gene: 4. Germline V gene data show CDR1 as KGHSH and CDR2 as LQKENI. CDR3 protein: CASSMDRGDEKLFF. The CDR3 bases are TGTGCCAGCTCAATGGACAGGGGTGATGAAAAACTGTTTTTT.

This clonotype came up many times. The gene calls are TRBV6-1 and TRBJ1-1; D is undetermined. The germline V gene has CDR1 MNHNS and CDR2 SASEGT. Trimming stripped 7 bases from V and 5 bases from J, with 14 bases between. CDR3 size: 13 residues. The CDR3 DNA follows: TGTGCCAGCAACAAAGTCGGGGAGACTGAAGCTTTCTTT. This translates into CASNKVGETEAFF.

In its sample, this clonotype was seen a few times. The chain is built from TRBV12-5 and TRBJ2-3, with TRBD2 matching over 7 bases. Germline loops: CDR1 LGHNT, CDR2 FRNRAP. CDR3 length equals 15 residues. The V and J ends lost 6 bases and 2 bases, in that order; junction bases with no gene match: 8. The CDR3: CASGPKRGYTDTQYF. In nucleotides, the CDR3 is TGTGCTAGTGGACCAAAGCGGGGATACACAGATACGCAGTATTTT.

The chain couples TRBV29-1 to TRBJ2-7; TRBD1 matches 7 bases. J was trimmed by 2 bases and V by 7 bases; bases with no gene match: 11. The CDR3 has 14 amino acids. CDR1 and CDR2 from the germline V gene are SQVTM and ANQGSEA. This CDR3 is CSGQTGVGPYEQYF. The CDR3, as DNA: TGCAGCGGTCAAACAGGGGTGGGGCCCTACGAGCAGTACTTC.

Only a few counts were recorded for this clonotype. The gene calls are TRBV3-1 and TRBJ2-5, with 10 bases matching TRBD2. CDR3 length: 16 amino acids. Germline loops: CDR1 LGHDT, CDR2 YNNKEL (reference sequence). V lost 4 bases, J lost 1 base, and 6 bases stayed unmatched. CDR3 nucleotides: TGTGCCAGCAGCCCCGGGACTAGCGCCTTCCAAGAGACCCAGTACTTC. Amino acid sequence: CASSPGTSAFQETQYF.

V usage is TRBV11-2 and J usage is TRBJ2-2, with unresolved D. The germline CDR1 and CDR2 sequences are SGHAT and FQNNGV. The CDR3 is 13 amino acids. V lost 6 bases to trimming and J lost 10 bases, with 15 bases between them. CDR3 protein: CASSSSPSTELFF. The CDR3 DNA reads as TGTGCCAGCAGTTCAAGCCCCTCCACGGAGCTGTTTTTT.

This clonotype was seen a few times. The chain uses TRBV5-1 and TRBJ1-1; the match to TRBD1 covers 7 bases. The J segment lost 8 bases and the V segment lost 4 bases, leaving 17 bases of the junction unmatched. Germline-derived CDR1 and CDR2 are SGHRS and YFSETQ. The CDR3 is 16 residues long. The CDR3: CASSTRDSSTAGEAFF. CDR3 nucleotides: TGCGCCAGCAGCACCCGGGACAGCTCTACCGCAGGGGAAGCTTTCTTT.

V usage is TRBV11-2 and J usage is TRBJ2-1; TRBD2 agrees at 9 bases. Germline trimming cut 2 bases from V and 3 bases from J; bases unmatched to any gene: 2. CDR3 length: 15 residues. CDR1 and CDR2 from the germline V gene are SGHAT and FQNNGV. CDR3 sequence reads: CASSLPSGNYNEQFF. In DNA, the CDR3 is TGTGCCAGCAGCTTACCTAGCGGGAACTACAATGAGCAGTTCTTC.

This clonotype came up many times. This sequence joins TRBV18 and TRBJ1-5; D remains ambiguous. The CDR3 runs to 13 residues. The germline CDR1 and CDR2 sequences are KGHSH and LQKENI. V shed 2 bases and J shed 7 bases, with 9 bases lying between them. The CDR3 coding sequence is TGTGCCAGCTCACCAGAACATTACCAGCCCCAGCATTTT. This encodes CASSPEHYQPQHF.

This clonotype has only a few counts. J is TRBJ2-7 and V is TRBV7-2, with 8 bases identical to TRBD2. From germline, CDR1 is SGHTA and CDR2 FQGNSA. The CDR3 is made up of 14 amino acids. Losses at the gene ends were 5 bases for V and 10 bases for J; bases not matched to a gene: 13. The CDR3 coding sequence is TGTGCCAGCAGCCGCGGGGGTAGCGGGGTGGAACAGTACTTC. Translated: CASSRGGSGVEQYF.

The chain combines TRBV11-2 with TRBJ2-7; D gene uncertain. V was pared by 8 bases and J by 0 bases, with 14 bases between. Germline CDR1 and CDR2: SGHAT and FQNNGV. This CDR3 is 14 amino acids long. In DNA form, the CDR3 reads TGTGCCAGCCGCCCTCTTGGCGGCTCCTACGAGCAGTACTTC. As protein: CASRPLGGSYEQYF.

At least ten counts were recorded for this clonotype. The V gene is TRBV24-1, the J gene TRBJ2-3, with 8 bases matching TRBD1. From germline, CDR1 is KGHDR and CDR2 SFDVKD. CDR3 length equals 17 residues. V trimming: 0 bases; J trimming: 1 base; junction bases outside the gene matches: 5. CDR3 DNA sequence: TGTGCCACCAGTGATTTGCAAAGGGACAGGTGCACAGATACGCAGTATTTT. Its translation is CATSDLQRDRCTDTQYF.

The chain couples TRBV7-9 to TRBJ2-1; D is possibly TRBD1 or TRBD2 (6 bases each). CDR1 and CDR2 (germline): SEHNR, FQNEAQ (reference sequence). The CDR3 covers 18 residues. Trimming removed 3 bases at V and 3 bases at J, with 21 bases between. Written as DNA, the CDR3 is TGTGCCAGCAGCTTCCCATTGGGGGCGGCGGGGAACTACAATGAGCAGTTCTTC. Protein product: CASSFPLGAAGNYNEQFF. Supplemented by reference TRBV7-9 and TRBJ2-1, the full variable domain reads DTGVSQNPRHKITKRGQNVTFRCDPISEHNRLYWYRQTLGQGPEFLTYFQNEAQLEKSRLLSDRFSAERPKGSFSTLEIQRTEQGDSAMYLCASSFPLGAAGNYNEQFFGPGTRLTVL.

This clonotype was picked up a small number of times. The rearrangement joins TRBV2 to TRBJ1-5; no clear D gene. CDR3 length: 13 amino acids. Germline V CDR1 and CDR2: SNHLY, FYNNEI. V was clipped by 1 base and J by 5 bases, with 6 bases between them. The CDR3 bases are TGTGCCAGCAGTGAAGAAGTCCATCAGCCCCAGCATTTT. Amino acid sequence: CASSEEVHQPQHF.

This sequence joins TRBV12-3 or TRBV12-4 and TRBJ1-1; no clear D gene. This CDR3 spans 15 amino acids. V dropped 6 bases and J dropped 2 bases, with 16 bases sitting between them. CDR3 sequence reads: CASRRRIQLNTEAFF. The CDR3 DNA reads TGTGCCAGCAGGCGACGAATACAACTTAACACTGAAGCTTTCTTT.

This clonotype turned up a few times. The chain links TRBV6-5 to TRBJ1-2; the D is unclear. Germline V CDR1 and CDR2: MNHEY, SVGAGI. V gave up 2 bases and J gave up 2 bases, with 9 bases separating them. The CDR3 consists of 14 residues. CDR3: CASSYIGRNYGYTF. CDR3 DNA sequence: TGTGCCAGCAGTTACATAGGGAGGAACTATGGCTACACCTTC.

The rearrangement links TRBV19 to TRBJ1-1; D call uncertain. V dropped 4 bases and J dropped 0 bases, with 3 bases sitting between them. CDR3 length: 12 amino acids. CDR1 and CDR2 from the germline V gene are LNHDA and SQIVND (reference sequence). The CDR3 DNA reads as TGTGCCAGTAGTACCCTGAACACTGAAGCTTTCTTT. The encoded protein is CASSTLNTEAFF.

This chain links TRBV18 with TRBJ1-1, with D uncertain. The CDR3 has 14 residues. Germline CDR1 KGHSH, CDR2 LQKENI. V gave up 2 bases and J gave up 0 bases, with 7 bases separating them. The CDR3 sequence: CASSPGNLNTEAFF. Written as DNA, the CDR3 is TGTGCCAGCTCACCAGGGAACCTGAACACTGAAGCTTTCTTT.

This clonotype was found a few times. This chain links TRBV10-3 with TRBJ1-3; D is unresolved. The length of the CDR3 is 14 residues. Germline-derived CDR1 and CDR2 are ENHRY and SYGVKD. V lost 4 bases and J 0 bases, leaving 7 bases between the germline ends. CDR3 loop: CAISVNPSGNTIYF. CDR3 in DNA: TGTGCCATCAGTGTAAACCCCTCTGGAAACACCATATATTTT.

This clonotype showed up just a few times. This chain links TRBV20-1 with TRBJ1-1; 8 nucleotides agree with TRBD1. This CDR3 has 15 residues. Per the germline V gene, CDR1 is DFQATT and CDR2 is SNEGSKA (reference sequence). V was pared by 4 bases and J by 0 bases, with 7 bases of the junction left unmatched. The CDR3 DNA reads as TGCAGTGCTACTGGACAGGGCGTACTGAACACTGAAGCTTTCTTT. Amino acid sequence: CSATGQGVLNTEAFF.

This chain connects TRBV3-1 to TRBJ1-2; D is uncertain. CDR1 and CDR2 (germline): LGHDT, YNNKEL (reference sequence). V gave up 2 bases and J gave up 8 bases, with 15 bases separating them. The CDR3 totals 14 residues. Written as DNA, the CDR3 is TGTGCCAGCAGCCAAACGATGGAGCGATGGGGCTACACCTTC. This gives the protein CASSQTMERWGYTF.

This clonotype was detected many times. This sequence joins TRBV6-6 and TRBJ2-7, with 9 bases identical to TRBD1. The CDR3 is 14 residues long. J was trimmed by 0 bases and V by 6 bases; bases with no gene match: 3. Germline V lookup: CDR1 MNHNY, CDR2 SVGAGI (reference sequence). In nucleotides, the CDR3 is TGTGCCAGCAGGACAGGGGGTGGCTCCTACGAGCAGTACTTC. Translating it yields CASRTGGGSYEQYF.